Below, 9 T cell receptor beta chains from the same sample are listed, as sequenced in a study of cytomegalovirus exposure and HLA in healthy donors. The PCR made use of 60 Vbeta and 13 Jbeta primers. Sequencing used immunoSEQ multiplex PCR; TCRdb keeps in-frame clones, though not all of them. The data contain fewer than 250,000 clones, roughly 80% of them singletons. Material for sequencing was PBMCs. The receptors come from a man aged 40-55 years in good health and CMV-seronegative.

The rearrangement uses TRBV19 and TRBJ2-3, with 9 bases fitting TRBD2. The length of the CDR3 is 15 residues. From germline, CDR1 is LNHDA and CDR2 SQIVND (reference sequence). Trimming at V came to 3 bases and at J to 4 bases, leaving 5 bases not matched to a gene. CDR3 in amino acids: CASSIIAGGPDTQYF. The CDR3 region has the DNA TGTGCCAGTAGTATTATTGCGGGGGGGCCAGATACGCAGTATTTT.

The DNA of the CDR3 is TGTGCCAGCAGCTTGGGGACAGGGGGTATGGGCACAGATACGCAGTATTTT. Its translation is CASSLGTGGMGTDTQYF. The J gene is TRBJ2-3, the V gene TRBV5-4; 10 bases line up with TRBD1. Germline trimming cut 0 bases from V and 1 base from J; bases unmatched to any gene: 5. The germline CDR1 and CDR2 sequences are SGHNT and YYREEE (reference sequence). The CDR3 totals 17 residues.

The chain carries TRBV10-3 and TRBJ1-5; D gene ambiguous. CDR3 length: 15 amino acids. Trimming pared 0 bases from V and 3 bases from J, leaving 9 bases between. From germline, CDR1 is ENHRY and CDR2 SYGVKD. The CDR3 loop is CAISESLGTNQPQHF. CDR3 in DNA: TGTGCCATCAGTGAGTCTTTGGGCACCAATCAGCCCCAGCATTTT.

The CDR3, as DNA: TGTGCCAGCAGCATTCCGGGGGGAAGCTATAATTCACCCCTCCACTTT. Translation gives CASSIPGGSYNSPLHF. The rearrangement joins TRBV7-9 to TRBJ1-6; D is possibly TRBD1 (5 bases). Germline V gene sequence: CDR1 SEHNR, CDR2 FQNEAQ (reference sequence). Deletions cut 5 bases from V and 3 bases from J, with 14 bases between. The CDR3 is made up of 16 amino acids.

This chain connects TRBV12-1 to TRBJ2-5; the table calls TRBD2, which could not be checked here. TRBV12-1 constitutes a pseudogene. This CDR3 has 16 amino acids. In DNA form, the CDR3 reads TGTGCCAGCAGCCCTCGACTAGCGGGAGTTGTGGAGACCCAGTACTTC. Its translation: CASSPRLAGVVETQYF.

This clone was found once. The V gene is TRBV21-1, the J gene TRBJ2-7; whether TRBD2, the table's D call, matches the DNA was not checked. TRBV21-1 is designated a pseudogene. The CDR3 sequence is 17 residues long. DNA of the CDR3: TGTGCCAGCAGCAATAGACTAGCGGGAGGTCCAACCTACGAGCAGTACTTC. As protein: CASSNRLAGGPTYEQYF.

The chain has TRBV9 and TRBJ2-3; 11 nucleotides line up with TRBD2. Trimming took 5 bases from V and 3 from J; bases not matched to a gene: 2. This CDR3 is 14 amino acids long. CDR1 is SGDLS and CDR2 is YYNGEE in the germline V gene. The CDR3 loop is CASSSGGATDTQYF. CDR3 DNA: TGTGCCAGCAGTAGCGGGGGGGCAACAGATACGCAGTATTTT. Combining the CDR3 with reference TRBV9 and TRBJ2-3 gives the whole variable domain DSGVTQTPKHLITATGQRVTLRCSPRSGDLSVYWYQQSLDQGLQFLIQYYNGEERAKGNILERFSAQQFPDLHSELNLSSLELGDSALYFCASSSGGATDTQYFGPGTRLTVL.

The V and J genes are TRBV28 and TRBJ2-7; a weak D match, TRBD2 (6 bases). The germline gives CDR1 MDHEN, CDR2 SYDVKM. With 5 bases removed from V and 2 bases from J, the gap between germline ends came to 16 bases. The CDR3 consists of 15 residues. The CDR3 here is CASSLPLGGTYEQYF. The DNA for the CDR3 is TGTGCCAGCAGTCTGCCCCTGGGGGGTACCTACGAGCAGTACTTC.

The V and J genes are TRBV11-1 and TRBJ2-5; possibly TRBD1 for D (5 bases). This CDR3 has 13 amino acids. Between the trimmed V and J ends, which lost 5 bases and 5 bases, there was a span of 12 bases. Germline CDR1 and CDR2: SGHAT and FQDESV (reference sequence). The CDR3 DNA is TGTGCCAGCAGCCCCGGGCCAGGGGAGACCCAGTACTTC. Its protein is CASSPGPGETQYF.